This T cell receptor (beta chain) was sequenced during a study of spatial heterogeneity in lung cancer. TCRdb re-called the 5' RACE reads through MiXCR, storing one row per CDR3 protein. Among 48,000 or so distinct CDR3 sequences, less than 6% were seen once, and the ten largest hold 11%. This clonotype was found many times. Time point specified: sample taken at primary tumor resection. The sequence was obtained from a male donor with early-stage non-small cell lung cancer. The sequences come from PBMCs, collected at surgery.

The CDR3 spells CASSPQTGLGYTF. DNA for the CDR3: TGTGCCAGCAGCCCCCAGACAGGGCTCGGCTACACCTTC. The chain uses TRBV7-8 and TRBJ1-2, with 7 bases identical to TRBD1. V was clipped by 5 bases and J by 8 bases; unmatched bases: 8. Germline V gene sequence: CDR1 SGHVS, CDR2 FQNEAQ. The CDR3 spans 13 residues.